The clone carrying this T cell receptor beta chain was found a few times. What it binds is unknown. The data originate from a study of beta chain features in type 1 diabetes. The study reverse transcribed the entire isolated RNA, so it sequenced expressed TCRB transcripts. Produced via immunoSEQ multiplex PCR; TCRdb's table is partial and in-frame only. The table lists about 290,000 clones, roughly 8% of them singletons. Whole-study results and caveats: Sequencing the cDNA could make cells with high TCR expression show up more than they should. VDJ junctions in type 1 diabetes patients carried more deletions and fewer insertions.

This CDR3 is built from 15 residues. The ends lost 5 bases at V and 7 bases at J; junction bases unmatched: 6. Germline V gives CDR1 MNHNY, CDR2 SVGAGI (reference sequence). This sequence originates from a woman younger than 35 in good health. The chain employs TRBV6-6 and TRBJ1-6, with 9 bases fitting TRBD1. What was sequenced was central memory CD4+ T cells from blood. The CDR3: CASSRGQGVNSPLHF. The CDR3 bases are TGTGCCAGCAGTCGGGGACAGGGCGTCAATTCACCCCTCCACTTT.